A single T cell receptor beta chain is shown here with its context. Recruitment covered roughly 24 US areas and drew participants whose ages spanned about 18 to 89 years. These data are taken from a study of blood T cell repertoires in COVID-19. Per the original methods: Amplification with reference gene primers provided the estimates of nucleated cell counts. Clones were sequenced by immunoSEQ multiplex PCR, and TCRdb holds only the in-frame ones, with some missing. For V, J and clone size, that table is used; D and trimming come from the DNA. Among around 140,000 clones, about 86% were seen once, and the ten largest hold roughly 2.2%. The CDR3 contains 15 residues. Germline CDR1 KGHDR, CDR2 SFDVKD. Trimming cost V 3 bases and J 5 bases, with 16 bases left between them.

J is TRBJ2-7 and V is TRBV24-1; no clear D. This clonotype was obtained from a man aged 40-49 years with acute COVID-19. Sequencing was performed on PBMCs or T cells enriched from blood (not recorded which). This chain's CDR3 is CATSDPRTADDEQYF. The CDR3 DNA follows: TGTGCCACCAGTGATCCGCGCACAGCTGATGACGAGCAGTACTTC.